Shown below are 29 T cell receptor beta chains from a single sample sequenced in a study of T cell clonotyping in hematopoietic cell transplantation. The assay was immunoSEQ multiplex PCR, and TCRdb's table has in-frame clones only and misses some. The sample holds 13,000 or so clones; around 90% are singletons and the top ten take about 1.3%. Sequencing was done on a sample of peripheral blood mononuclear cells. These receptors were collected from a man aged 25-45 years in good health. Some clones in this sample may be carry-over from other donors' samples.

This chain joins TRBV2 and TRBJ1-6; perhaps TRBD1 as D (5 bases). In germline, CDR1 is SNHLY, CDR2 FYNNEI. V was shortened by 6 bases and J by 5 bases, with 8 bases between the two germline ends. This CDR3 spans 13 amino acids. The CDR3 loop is CASRTEDNSPLHF. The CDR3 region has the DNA TGTGCCAGCAGGACAGAGGATAATTCACCCCTCCACTTT.

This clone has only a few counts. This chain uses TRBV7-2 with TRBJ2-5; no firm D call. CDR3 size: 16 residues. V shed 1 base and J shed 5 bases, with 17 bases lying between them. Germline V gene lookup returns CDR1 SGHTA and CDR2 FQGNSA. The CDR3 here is CASSLVVGSVRETQYF. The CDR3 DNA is TGTGCCAGCAGCTTAGTGGTCGGGTCAGTACGGGAGACCCAGTACTTC. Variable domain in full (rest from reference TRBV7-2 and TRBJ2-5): GAGVSQSPSNKVTEKGKDVELRCDPISGHTALYWYRQSLGQGLEFLIYFQGNSAPDKSGLPSDRFSAERTGGSVSTLTIQRTQQEDSAVYLCASSLVVGSVRETQYFGPGTRLLVL.

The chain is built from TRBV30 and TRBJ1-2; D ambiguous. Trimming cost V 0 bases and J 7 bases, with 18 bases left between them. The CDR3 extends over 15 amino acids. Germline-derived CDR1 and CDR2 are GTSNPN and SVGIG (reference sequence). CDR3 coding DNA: TGTGCCTGGAGTGTGTCCCTGCAGGCCGCCACTGGCTACACCTTC. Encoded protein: CAWSVSLQAATGYTF.

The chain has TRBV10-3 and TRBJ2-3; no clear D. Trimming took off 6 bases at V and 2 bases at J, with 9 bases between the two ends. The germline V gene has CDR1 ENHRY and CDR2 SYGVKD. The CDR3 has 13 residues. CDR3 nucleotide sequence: TGTGCCATCAGGTTGCAGGACACAGATACGCAGTATTTT. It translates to CAIRLQDTDTQYF.

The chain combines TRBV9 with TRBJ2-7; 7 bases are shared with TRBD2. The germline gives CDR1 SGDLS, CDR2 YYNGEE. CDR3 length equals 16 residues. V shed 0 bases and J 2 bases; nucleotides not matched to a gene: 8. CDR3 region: CASSVGSGYPTYEQYF. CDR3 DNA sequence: TGTGCCAGCAGCGTAGGTAGCGGGTACCCTACCTACGAGCAGTACTTC.

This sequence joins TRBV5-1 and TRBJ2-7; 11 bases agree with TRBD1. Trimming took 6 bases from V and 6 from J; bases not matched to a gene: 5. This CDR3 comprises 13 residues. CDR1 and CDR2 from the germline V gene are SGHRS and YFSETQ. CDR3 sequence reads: CASTDRGLREQYF. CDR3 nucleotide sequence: TGCGCCAGCACGGACAGGGGGCTTCGCGAGCAGTACTTC.

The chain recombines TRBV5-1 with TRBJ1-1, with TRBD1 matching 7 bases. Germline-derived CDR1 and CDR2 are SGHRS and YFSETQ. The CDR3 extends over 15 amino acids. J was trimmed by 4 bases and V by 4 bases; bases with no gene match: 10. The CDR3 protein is CASSPRTGTGTEAFF. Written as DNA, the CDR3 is TGCGCCAGCAGCCCCCGGACAGGAACTGGCACTGAAGCTTTCTTT.

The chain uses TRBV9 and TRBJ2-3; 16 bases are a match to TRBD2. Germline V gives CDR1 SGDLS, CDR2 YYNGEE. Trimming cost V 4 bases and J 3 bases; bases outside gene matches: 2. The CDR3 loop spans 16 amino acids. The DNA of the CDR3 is TGTGCCAGCAGCACGGGACTAGCGGGGGGGACAGATACGCAGTATTTT. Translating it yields CASSTGLAGGTDTQYF.

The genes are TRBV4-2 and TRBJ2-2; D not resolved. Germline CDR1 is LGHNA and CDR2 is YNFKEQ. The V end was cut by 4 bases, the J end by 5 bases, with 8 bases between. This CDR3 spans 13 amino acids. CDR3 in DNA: TGTGCCAGCAGCCCAAGGGATACCGGGGAGCTGTTTTTT. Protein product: CASSPRDTGELFF.

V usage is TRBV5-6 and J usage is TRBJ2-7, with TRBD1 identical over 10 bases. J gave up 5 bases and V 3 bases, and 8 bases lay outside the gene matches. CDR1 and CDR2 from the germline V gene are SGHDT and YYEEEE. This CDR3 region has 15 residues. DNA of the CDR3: TGTGCCAGCAGCTCGGACAGGGGGAATGGGAACGAGCAGTACTTC. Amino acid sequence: CASSSDRGNGNEQYF.

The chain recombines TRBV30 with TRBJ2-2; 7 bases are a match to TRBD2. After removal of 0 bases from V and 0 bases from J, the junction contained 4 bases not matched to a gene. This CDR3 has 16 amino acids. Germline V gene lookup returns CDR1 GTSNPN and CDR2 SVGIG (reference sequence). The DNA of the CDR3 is TGTGCCTGGAGTGTTCGTGGGGGGGCGAACACCGGGGAGCTGTTTTTT. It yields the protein CAWSVRGGANTGELFF.

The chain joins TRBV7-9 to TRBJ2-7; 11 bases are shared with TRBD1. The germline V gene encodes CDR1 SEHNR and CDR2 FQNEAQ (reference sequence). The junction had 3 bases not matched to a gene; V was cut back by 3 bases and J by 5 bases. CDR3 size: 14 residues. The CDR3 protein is CASSLDRGLHEQYF. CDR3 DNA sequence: TGTGCCAGCAGCTTGGACAGGGGGCTTCACGAGCAGTACTTC. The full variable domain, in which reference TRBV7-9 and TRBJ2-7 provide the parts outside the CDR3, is DTGVSQNPRHKITKRGQNVTFRCDPISEHNRLYWYRQTLGQGPEFLTYFQNEAQLEKSRLLSDRFSAERPKGSFSTLEIQRTEQGDSAMYLCASSLDRGLHEQYFGPGTRLTVT.

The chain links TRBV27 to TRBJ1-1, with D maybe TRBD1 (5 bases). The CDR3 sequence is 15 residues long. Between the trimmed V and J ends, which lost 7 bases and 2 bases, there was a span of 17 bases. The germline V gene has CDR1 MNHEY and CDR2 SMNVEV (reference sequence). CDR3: CASKWGGGANTEAFF. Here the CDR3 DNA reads TGTGCCAGCAAGTGGGGCGGGGGAGCCAACACTGAAGCTTTCTTT.

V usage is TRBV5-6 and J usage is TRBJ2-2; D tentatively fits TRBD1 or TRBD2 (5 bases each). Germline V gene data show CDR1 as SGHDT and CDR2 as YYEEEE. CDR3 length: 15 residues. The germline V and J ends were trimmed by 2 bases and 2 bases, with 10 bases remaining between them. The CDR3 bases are TGTGCCAGCAGCTTAGTGGGACGTAACACCGGGGAGCTGTTTTTT. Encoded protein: CASSLVGRNTGELFF.

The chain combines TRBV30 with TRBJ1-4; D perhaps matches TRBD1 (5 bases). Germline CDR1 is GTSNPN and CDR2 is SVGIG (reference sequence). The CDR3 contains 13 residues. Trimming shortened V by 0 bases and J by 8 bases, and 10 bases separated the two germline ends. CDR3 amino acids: CAWSVPGREKLFF. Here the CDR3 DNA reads TGTGCCTGGAGTGTACCAGGGAGAGAAAAACTGTTTTTT. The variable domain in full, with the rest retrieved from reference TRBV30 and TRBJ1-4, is SQTIHQWPATLVQPVGSPLSLECTVEGTSNPNLYWYRQAAGRGLQLLFYSVGIGQISSEVPQNLSASRPQDRQFILSSKKLLLSDSGFYLCAWSVPGREKLFFGSGTQLSVL.

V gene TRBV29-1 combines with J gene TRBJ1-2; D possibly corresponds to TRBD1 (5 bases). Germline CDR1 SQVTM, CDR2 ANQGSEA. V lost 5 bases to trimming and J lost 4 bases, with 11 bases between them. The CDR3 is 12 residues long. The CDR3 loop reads CSVSQGTYGYTF. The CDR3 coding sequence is TGCAGCGTTTCTCAGGGAACCTATGGCTACACCTTC.

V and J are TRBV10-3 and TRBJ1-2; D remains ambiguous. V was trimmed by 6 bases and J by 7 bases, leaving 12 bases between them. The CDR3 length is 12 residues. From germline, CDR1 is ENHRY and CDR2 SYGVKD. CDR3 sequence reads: CAISSNPSGYTF. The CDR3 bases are TGTGCCATCAGCTCCAACCCAAGTGGCTACACCTTC.

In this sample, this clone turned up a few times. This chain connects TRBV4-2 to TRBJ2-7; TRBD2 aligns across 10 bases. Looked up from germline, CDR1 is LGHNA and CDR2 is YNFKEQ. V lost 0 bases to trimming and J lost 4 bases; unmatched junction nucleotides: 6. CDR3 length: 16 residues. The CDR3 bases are TGTGCCAGCAGCCAAGATCAGTCTAGCGGGAGTTACGAGCAGTACTTC. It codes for CASSQDQSSGSYEQYF.

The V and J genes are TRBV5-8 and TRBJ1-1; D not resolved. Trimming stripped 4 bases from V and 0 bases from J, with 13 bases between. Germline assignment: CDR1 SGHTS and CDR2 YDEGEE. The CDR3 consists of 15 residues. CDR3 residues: CASSRLGNMNTEAFF. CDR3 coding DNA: TGTGCCAGCAGCCGTCTGGGGAACATGAACACTGAAGCTTTCTTT.

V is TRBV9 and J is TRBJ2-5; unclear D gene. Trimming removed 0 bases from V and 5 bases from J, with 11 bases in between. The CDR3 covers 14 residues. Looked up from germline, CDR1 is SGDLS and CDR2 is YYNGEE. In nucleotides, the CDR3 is TGTGCCAGCAGCGTAGAAGGTAACGAGGAGACCCAGTACTTC. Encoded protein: CASSVEGNEETQYF.

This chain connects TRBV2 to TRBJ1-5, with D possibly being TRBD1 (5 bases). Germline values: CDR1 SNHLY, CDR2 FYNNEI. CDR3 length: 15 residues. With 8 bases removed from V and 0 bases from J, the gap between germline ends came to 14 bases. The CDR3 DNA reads TGTGCCAGCTTAGACAGAGAGTATAGCAATCAGCCCCAGCATTTT. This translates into CASLDREYSNQPQHF.

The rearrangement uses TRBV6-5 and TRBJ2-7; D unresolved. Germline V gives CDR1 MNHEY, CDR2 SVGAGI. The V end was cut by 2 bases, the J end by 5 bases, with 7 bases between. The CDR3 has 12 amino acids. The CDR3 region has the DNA TGTGCCAGCAGTTACACCTCTAACGAGCAGTACTTC. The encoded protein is CASSYTSNEQYF.

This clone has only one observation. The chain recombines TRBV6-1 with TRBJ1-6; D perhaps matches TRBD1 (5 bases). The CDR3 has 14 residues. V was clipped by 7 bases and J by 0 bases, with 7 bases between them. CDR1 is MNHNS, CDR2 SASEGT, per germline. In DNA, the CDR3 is TGTGCCAGCACGGGACGCTCCTATAATTCACCCCTCCACTTT. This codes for CASTGRSYNSPLHF.

CDR3 residues: CASSLRDRGSYGYTF. The CDR3, as DNA: TGTGCCAGCAGCTTAAGGGACAGGGGGTCTTATGGCTACACCTTC. The genes are TRBV7-2 and TRBJ1-2, with 11 bases that match TRBD1. Germline CDR1 reads SGHTA; CDR2 reads FQGNSA. J lost 5 bases, V lost 2 bases, and 4 bases had no gene match. This CDR3 has 15 residues.

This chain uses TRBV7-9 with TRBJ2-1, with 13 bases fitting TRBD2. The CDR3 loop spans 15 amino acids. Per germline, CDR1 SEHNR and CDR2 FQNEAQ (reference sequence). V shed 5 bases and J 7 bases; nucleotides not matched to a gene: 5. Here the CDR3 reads CASSPTSGRLNEQFF. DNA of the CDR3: TGTGCCAGCAGCCCGACTAGCGGGAGGTTGAATGAGCAGTTCTTC. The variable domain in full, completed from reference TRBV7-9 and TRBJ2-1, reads DTGVSQNPRHKITKRGQNVTFRCDPISEHNRLYWYRQTLGQGPEFLTYFQNEAQLEKSRLLSDRFSAERPKGSFSTLEIQRTEQGDSAMYLCASSPTSGRLNEQFFGPGTRLTVL.

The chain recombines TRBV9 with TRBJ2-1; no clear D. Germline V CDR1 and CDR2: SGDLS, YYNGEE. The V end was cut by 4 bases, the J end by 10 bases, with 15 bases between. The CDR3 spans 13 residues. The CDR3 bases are TGTGCCAGCAGCCCCGCTATAGGTTCAGAGCAGTTCTTC. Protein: CASSPAIGSEQFF.

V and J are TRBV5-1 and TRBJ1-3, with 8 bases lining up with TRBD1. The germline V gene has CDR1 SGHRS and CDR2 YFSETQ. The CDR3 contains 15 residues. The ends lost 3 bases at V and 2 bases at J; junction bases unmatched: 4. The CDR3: CASSSGGYAGNTIYF. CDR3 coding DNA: TGCGCCAGCAGCTCAGGGGGCTACGCTGGAAACACCATATATTTT.

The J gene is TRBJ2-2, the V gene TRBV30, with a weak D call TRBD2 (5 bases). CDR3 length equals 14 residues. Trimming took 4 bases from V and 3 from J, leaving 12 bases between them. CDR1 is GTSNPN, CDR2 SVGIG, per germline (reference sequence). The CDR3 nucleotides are TGTGCCTGGAAGGGAGTCAGTGACACCGGGGAGCTGTTTTTT. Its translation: CAWKGVSDTGELFF.

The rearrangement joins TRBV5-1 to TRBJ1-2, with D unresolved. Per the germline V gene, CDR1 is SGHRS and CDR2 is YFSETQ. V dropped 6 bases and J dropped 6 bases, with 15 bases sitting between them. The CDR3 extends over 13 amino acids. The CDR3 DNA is TGCGCCAGCATTGAAGATTCCGGGAATGGCTACACCTTC. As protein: CASIEDSGNGYTF.